What follows are 5 T cell receptor beta chains derived from one specimen sequenced in a study of cytomegalovirus exposure and HLA in healthy donors. The PCR used 60 Vbeta and 13 Jbeta primers. Sequenced by immunoSEQ multiplex PCR; TCRdb stores in-frame clones only, minus some. The sample includes 45,000 to 60,000 clones, approximately 70% of them seen just once. The sample comprised PBMCs. All receptors come from a man aged 25 to 40 in good health and CMV-seronegative.

The chain couples TRBV29-1 to TRBJ1-1; no clear D. The V end was cut by 6 bases, the J end by 0 bases, with 11 bases between. The CDR3 loop spans 13 amino acids. Germline loops: CDR1 SQVTM, CDR2 ANQGSEA. The CDR3 nucleotides are TGCAGCGTCCAGGTTAACCTGAACACTGAAGCTTTCTTT. The encoded protein is CSVQVNLNTEAFF.

V and J are TRBV19 and TRBJ2-7; tentative D call: TRBD2 (6 bases). Trimming took 4 bases from V and 3 from J, leaving 10 bases between them. The CDR3 length is 13 residues. Germline-derived CDR1 and CDR2 are LNHDA and SQIVND (reference sequence). The DNA for the CDR3 is TGTGCCAGTAGTAGGGACTCTAACTACGAGCAGTACTTC. Translated: CASSRDSNYEQYF.

The chain has TRBV27 and TRBJ2-7; TRBD2 is a possible D gene (6 bases). CDR1 MNHEY and CDR2 SMNVEV come from the germline V gene (reference sequence). The CDR3 is made up of 15 amino acids. Trimming shortened V by 5 bases and J by 2 bases, and 16 bases separated the two germline ends. CDR3 protein: CASSEVLAYTYEQYF. The CDR3 DNA is TGTGCCAGCAGTGAGGTGCTAGCGTATACCTACGAGCAGTACTTC.

The gene calls are TRBV21-1 and TRBJ1-5; the tabulated D call, TRBD1, remains unverified against the DNA. TRBV21-1 is described as a pseudogene. The CDR3 spans 17 residues. CDR3: CASSKGETGSSNQPQHF. In nucleotides, the CDR3 is TGTGCCAGCAGCAAAGGGGAGACAGGGAGTAGCAATCAGCCCCAGCATTTT.

This chain links TRBV5-1 with TRBJ1-5; D possibly corresponds to TRBD1 (5 bases). CDR3 length equals 14 residues. Trimming removed 5 bases from V and 7 bases from J, with 16 bases in between. Germline-derived CDR1 and CDR2 are SGHRS and YFSETQ. Here the CDR3 reads CASSEGDWGQPQHF. DNA of the CDR3: TGCGCCAGCAGTGAAGGGGATTGGGGCCAGCCCCAGCATTTT.